The clone carrying this T cell receptor beta chain has just a few counts. Sequencing used immunoSEQ multiplex PCR; TCRdb keeps in-frame clones, though not all of them. The sample yields under 130,000 clones, about 76% seen once. The data were taken from a study of blood T cell repertoires in COVID-19. CDR3 length: 15 residues. J lost 3 bases, V lost 6 bases, and 10 bases had no gene match. Germline CDR1 MDHEN, CDR2 SYDVKM. The clonotype originates from a woman in her sixties or seventies with acute or convalescent COVID-19. The chain employs TRBV28 and TRBJ1-2; 7 positions agree with TRBD1. Sequences were obtained from peripheral blood. DNA of the CDR3: TGTGCCAGCAGGGGCGCAGGGGGTGTGGACTATGGCTACACCTTC. It encodes CASRGAGGVDYGYTF.